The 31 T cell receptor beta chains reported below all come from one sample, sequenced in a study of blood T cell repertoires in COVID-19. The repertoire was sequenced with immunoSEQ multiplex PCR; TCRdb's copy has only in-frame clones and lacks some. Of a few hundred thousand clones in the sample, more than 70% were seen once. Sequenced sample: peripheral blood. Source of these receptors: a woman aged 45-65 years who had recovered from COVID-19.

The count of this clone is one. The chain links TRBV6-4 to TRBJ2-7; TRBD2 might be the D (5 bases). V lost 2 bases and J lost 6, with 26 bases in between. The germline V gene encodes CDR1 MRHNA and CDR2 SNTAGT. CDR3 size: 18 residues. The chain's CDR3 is CASSDGWRVPPKALEQYF. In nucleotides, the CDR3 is TGTGCCAGCAGTGACGGTTGGCGGGTTCCCCCGAAAGCGCTCGAGCAGTACTTC.

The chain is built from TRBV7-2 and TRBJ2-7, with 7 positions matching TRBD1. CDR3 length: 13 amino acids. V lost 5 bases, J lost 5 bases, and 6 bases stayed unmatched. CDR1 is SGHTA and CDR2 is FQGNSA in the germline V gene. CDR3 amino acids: CASSPETGDEQYF. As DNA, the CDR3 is TGTGCCAGCAGCCCCGAAACAGGGGACGAGCAGTACTTC.

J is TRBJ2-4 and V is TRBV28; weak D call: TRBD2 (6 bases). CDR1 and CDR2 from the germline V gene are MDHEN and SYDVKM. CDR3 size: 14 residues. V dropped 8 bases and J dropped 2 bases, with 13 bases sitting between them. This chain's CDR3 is CASGSGVTKNIQYF. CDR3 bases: TGTGCCAGCGGATCGGGGGTAACCAAAAACATTCAGTACTTC.

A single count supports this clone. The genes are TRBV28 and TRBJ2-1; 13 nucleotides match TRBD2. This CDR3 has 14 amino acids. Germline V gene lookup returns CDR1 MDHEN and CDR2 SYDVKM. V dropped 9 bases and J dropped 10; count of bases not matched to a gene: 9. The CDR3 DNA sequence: TGTGCCAGTCTCGGGACTAGCGGGAATAGAGAGCAGTTCTTC. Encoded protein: CASLGTSGNREQFF.

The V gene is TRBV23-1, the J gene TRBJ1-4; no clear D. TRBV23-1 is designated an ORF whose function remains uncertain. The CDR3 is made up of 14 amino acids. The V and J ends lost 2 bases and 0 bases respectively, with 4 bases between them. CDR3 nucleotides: TGCGCCAGCAGTCAAAGAGCAACTAATGAAAAACTGTTTTTT. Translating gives CASSQRATNEKLFF.

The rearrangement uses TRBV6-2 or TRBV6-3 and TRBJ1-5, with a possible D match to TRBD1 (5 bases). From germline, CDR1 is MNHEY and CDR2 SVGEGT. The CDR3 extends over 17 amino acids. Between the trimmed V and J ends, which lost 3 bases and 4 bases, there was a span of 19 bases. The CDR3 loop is CASSYHLGREENQPQHF. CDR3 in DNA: TGTGCCAGCAGTTATCATCTCGGCAGGGAAGAAAATCAGCCCCAGCATTTT.

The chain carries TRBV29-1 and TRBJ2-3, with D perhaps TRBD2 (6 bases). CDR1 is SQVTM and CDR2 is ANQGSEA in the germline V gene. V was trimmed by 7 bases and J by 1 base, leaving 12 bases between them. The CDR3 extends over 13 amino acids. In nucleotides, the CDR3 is TGCAGCGCCGCGACGGGGGGCACAGATACGCAGTATTTT. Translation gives CSAATGGTDTQYF.

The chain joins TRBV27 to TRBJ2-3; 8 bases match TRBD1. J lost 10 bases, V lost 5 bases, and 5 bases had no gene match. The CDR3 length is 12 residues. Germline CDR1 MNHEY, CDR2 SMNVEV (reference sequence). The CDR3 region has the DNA TGTGCCAGCAGTCTCCGGACAGGGTCGCAGTATTTT. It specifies CASSLRTGSQYF.

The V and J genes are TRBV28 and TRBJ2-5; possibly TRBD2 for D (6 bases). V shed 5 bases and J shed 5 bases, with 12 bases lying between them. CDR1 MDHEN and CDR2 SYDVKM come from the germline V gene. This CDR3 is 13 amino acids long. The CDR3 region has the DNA TGTGCCAGCAGTGGGACTGATTTCGAGACCCAGTACTTC. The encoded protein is CASSGTDFETQYF. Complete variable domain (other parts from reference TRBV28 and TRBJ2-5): DVKVTQSSRYLVKRTGEKVFLECVQDMDHENMFWYRQDPGLGLRLIYFSYDVKMKEKGDIPEGYSVSREKKERFSLILESASTNQTSMYLCASSGTDFETQYFGPGTRLLVL.

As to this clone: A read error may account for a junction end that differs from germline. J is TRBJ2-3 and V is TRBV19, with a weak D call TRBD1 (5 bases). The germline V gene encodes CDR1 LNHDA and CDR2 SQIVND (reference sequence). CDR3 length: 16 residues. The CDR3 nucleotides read TGTGCCAGTAGTGTAGAACAGGACGGATTCACAGATACGCAGTATTTT. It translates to CASSVEQDGFTDTQYF.

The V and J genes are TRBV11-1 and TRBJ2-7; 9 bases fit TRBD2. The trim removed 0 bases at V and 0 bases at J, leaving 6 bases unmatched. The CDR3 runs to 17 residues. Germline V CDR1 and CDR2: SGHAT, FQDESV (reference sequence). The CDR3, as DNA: TGTGCCAGCAGCTTAGCTAGGTCTAGCGGGAACTCCTACGAGCAGTACTTC. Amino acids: CASSLARSSGNSYEQYF.

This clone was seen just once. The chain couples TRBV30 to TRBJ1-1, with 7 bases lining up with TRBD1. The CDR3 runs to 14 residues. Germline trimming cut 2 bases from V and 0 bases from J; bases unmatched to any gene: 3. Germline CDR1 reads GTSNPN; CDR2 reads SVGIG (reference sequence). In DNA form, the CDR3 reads TGTGCCTGGAGTCCGGGGACAGTGAACACTGAAGCTTTCTTT. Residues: CAWSPGTVNTEAFF.

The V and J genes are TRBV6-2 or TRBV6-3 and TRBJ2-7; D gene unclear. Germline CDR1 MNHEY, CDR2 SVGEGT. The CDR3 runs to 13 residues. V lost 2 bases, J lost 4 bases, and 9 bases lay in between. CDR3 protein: CASSYTDLYEQYF. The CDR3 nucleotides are TGTGCCAGCAGTTACACTGATCTTTACGAGCAGTACTTC.

CDR3 amino acids: CASLSPYEQYF. For the CDR3, the DNA is TGTGCCAGTCTTAGCCCCTACGAGCAGTACTTC. V gene TRBV2 combines with J gene TRBJ2-7, with D hard to call. CDR1 is SNHLY, CDR2 FYNNEI, per germline. The CDR3 has 11 amino acids. Trimming stripped 9 bases from V and 2 bases from J, with 8 bases between. Complete variable domain (other parts from reference TRBV2 and TRBJ2-7): EPEVTQTPSHQVTQMGQEVILRCVPISNHLYFYWYRQILGQKVEFLVSFYNNEISEKSEIFDDQFSVERPDGSNFTLKIRSTKLEDSAMYFCASLSPYEQYFGPGTRLTVT.

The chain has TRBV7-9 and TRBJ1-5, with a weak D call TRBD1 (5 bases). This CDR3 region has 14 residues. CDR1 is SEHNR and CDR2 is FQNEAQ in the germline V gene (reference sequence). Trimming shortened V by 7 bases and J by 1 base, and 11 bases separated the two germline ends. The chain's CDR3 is CASNHAGSNQPQHF. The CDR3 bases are TGTGCCAGCAACCATGCAGGGAGCAATCAGCCCCAGCATTTT.

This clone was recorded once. The CDR3: CAWSHKGGLSGNTIYF. The CDR3 DNA reads as TGTGCCTGGAGCCATAAAGGCGGGTTGTCTGGAAACACCATATATTTT. This chain connects TRBV30 to TRBJ1-3; D remains unclear. V gave up 3 bases and J gave up 1 base, with 16 bases separating them. In germline, CDR1 is GTSNPN, CDR2 SVGIG (reference sequence). The CDR3 spans 16 residues.

CDR3 residues: CASTPLAGSFEQYF. The CDR3 DNA is TGCGCCAGCACCCCCTTAGCGGGATCTTTCGAGCAGTACTTC. The chain links TRBV5-1 to TRBJ2-7; TRBD2 matches 8 bases. This CDR3 has 14 residues. Germline loops: CDR1 SGHRS, CDR2 YFSETQ. V gave up 6 bases and J gave up 6 bases; unmatched junction bases: 11.

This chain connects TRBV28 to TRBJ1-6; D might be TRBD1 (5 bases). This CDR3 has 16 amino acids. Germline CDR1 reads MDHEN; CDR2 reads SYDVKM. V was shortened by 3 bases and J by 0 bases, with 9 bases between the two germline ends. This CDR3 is CASSFGGGSYNSPLHF. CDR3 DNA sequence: TGTGCCAGCAGTTTTGGCGGGGGCTCCTATAATTCACCCCTCCACTTT.

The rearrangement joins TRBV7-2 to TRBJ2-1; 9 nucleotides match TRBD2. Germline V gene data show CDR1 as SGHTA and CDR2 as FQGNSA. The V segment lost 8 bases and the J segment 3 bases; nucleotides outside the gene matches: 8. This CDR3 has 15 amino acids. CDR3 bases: TGTGCCAGCTCTAGCGGAGCGGGGGGCTACAATGAGCAGTTCTTC. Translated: CASSSGAGGYNEQFF.

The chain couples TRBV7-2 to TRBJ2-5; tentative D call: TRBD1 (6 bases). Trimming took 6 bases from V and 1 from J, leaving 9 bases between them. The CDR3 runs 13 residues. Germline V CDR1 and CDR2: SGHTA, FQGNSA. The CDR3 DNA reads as TGTGCCAGCAGAAGGGACATCCAAGAGACCCAGTACTTC. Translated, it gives CASRRDIQETQYF.

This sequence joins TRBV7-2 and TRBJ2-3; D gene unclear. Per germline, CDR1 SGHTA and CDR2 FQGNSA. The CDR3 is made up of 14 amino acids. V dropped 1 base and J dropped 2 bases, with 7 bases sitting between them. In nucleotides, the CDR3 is TGTGCCAGCAGCTTAGATTGGGCCACAGATACGCAGTATTTT. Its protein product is CASSLDWATDTQYF.

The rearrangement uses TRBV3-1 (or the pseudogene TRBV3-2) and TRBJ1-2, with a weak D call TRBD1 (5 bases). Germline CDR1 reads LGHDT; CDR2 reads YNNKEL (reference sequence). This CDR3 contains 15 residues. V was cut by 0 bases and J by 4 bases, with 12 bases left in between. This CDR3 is CASSQDLDRFYGYTF. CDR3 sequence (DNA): TGTGCCAGCAGCCAAGATCTCGACAGATTCTATGGCTACACCTTC.

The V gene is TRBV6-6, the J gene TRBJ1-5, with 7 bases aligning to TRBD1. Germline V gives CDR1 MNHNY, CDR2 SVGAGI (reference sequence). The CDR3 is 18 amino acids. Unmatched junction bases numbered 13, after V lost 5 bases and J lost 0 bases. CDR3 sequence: CASSPDRTGVLSNQPQHF. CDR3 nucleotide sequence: TGTGCCAGCAGTCCCGATAGAACAGGGGTCCTTAGCAATCAGCCCCAGCATTTT.

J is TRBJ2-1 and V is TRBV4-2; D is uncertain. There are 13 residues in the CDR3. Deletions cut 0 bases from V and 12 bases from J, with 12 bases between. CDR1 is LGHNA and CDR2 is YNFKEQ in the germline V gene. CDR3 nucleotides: TGTGCCAGCAGCCAAGATCCGGCTACGGGGCAGTTCTTC. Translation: CASSQDPATGQFF.

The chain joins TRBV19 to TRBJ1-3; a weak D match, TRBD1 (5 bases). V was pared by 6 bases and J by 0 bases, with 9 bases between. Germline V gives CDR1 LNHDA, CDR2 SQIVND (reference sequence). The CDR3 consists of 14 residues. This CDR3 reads CASRTTGSGNTIYF. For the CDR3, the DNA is TGTGCCAGTAGGACAACAGGCTCTGGAAACACCATATATTTT.

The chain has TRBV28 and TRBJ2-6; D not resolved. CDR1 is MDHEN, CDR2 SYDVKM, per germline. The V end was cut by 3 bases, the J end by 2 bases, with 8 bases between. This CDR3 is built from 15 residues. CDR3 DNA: TGTGCCAGCAGTTTCGCCCTAGCTGGGGCCAACGTCCTGACTTTC. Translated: CASSFALAGANVLTF.

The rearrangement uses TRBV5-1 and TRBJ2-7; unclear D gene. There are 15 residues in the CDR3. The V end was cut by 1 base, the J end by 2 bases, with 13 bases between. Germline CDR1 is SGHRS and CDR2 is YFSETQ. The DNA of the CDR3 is TGCGCCAGCAGCTTGTCCAATCCAGAAGCCTACGAGCAGTACTTC. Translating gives CASSLSNPEAYEQYF.

CDR3 in DNA: TGTGCCAGCACCCCACAGGGGGCCGGCGGGGAGCTGTTTTTT. Translated: CASTPQGAGGELFF. V usage is TRBV7-2 and J usage is TRBJ2-2; TRBD1 matches at 9 bases. CDR1 and CDR2 from the germline V gene are SGHTA and FQGNSA. V shed 7 bases and J 7 bases; nucleotides not matched to a gene: 7. The CDR3 loop spans 14 amino acids. Looking up the rest from reference TRBV7-2 and TRBJ2-2 gives the full variable domain: GAGVSQSPSNKVTEKGKDVELRCDPISGHTALYWYRQSLGQGLEFLIYFQGNSAPDKSGLPSDRFSAERTGGSVSTLTIQRTQQEDSAVYLCASTPQGAGGELFFGEGSRLTVL.

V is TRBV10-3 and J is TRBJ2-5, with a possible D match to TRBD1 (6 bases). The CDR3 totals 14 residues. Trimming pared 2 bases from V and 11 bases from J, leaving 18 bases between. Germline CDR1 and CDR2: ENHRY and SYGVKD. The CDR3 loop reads CAISEDGTPVEQYF. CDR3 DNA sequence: TGTGCCATCAGTGAGGACGGGACACCCGTGGAGCAGTACTTC.

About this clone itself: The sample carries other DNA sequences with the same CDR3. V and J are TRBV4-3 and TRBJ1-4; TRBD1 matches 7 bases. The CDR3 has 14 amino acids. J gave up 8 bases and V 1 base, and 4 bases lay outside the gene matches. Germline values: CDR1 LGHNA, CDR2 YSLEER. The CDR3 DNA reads TGCGCCAGCAGCCAAGGACAGGGAAGGGAAAAACTGTTTTTT. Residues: CASSQGQGREKLFF.

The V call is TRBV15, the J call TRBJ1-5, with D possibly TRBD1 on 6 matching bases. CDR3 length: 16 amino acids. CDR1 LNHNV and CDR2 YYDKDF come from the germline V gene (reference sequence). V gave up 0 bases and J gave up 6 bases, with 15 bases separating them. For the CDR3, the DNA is TGTGCCACCAGCAGAGATTGGTCAGGGGCCGGTCAGCCCCAGCATTTT. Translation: CATSRDWSGAGQPQHF.